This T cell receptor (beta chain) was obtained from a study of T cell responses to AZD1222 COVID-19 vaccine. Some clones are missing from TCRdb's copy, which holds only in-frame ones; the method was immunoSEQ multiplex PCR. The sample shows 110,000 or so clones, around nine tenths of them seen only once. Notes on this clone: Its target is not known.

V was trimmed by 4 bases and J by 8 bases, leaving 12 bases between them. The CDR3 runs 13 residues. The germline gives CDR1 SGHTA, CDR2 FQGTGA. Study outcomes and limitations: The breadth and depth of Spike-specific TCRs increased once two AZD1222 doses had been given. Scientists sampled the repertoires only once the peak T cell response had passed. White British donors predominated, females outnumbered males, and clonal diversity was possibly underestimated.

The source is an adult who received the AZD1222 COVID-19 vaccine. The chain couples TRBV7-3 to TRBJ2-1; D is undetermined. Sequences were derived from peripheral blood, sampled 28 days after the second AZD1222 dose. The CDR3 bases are TGTGCCAGCAGCTCCAATCTCGCGGATGAGCAGTTCTTC. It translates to CASSSNLADEQFF.